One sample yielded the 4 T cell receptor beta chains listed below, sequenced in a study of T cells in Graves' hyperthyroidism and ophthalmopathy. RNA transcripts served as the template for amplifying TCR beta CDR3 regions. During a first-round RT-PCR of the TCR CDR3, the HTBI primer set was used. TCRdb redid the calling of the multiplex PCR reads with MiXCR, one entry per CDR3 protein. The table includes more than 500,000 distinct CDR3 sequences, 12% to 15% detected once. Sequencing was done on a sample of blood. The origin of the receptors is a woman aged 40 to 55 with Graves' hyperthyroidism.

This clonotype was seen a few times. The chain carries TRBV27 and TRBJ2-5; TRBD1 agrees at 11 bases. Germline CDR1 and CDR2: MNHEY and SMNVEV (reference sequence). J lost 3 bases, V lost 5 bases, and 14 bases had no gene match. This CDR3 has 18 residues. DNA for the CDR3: TGTGCCAGCAGTAAGTGGACAGGGGGCAGTTTTGCCGAAGAGACCCAGTACTTC. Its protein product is CASSKWTGGSFAEETQYF.

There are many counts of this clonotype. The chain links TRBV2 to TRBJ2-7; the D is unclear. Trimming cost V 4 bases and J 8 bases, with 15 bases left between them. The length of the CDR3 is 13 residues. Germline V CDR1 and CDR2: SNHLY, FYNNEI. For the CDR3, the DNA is TGTGCCAGCAGTGCCGGAGCAGGTCCCCAGCAGTACTTC. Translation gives CASSAGAGPQQYF.

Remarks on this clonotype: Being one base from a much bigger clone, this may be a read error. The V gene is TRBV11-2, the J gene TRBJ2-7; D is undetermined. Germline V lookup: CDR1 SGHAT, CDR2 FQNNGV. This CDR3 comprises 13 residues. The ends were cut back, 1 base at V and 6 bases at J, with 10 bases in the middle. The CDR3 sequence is CASSLGLGSEQYF. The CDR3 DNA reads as TGTGCCAGCAGCTTAGGGCTTGGTTCCGAGCAGTACTTC.

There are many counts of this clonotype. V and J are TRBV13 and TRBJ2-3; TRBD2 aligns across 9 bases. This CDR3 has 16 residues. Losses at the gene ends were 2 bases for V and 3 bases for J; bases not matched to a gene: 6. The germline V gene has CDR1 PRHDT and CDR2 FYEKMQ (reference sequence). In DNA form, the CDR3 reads TGTGCCAGCAGCTTATTTCTAGCGGGATGGACAGATACGCAGTATTTT. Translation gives CASSLFLAGWTDTQYF.